This note documents a single TCR beta chain sequence. No antigen is known for it. The data are from a study of shared clonotypes between healthy human individuals. This table comes from immunoSEQ multiplex PCR, and its TCRdb copy is limited to in-frame clones, with some not included. Altogether 2 million or so clones are present, roughly 95% being singletons, with the ten largest covering 0.13%. Study findings and constraints: Investigators expected sequencing depth to affect clonotype sharing among donors. Relative to their counterparts shared across all four donors, non-shared clonotypes exhibited diminished generation probabilities.

Germline CDR1 is SGHVS and CDR2 is FQNEAQ. Trimming took off 5 bases at V and 3 bases at J, with 4 bases between the two ends. The CDR3 length is 11 residues. There were no recent acute infections or vaccinations among the donors, who were healthy HIV-negative adults. This clonotype was sampled from a man younger than 30 in good health. The chain couples TRBV7-8 to TRBJ1-1; the D is unclear. The sequenced sample was naive CD4+ T cells sorted from blood. Indicated subset: CD45RA+ positively selected. The DNA of the CDR3 is TGTGCCAGCAGCACCTACACTGAAGCTTTCTTT. Translated, it gives CASSTYTEAFF.